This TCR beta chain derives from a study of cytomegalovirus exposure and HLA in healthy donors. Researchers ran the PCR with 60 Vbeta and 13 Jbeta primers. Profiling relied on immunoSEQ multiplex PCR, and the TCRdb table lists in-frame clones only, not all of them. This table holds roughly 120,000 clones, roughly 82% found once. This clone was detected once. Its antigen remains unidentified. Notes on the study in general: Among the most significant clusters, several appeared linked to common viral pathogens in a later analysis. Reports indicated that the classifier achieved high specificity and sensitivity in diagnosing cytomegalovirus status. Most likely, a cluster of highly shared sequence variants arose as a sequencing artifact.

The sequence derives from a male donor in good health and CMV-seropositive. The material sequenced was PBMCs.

CDR3 nucleotide sequence: TGTGCCAGTAGTATACTAGGGGATGAAGCTTTCTTT. Translating it yields CASSILGDEAFF. The chain couples TRBV19 to TRBJ1-1, with a possible D match to TRBD1 (5 bases). Germline loops: CDR1 LNHDA, CDR2 SQIVND (reference sequence). This CDR3 contains 12 residues. Trimming shortened V by 2 bases and J by 7 bases, and 8 bases separated the two germline ends.